Following are 31 T cell receptor beta chains from one sample sequenced in a study of identical twins. TCRdb independently ran MiXCR on the 5' RACE reads; one entry per CDR3 protein. The sample contains 450,000 or so distinct CDR3 sequences, about 18% of which appear only once. Sequenced material: naive T cells sorted from blood. These receptor sequences come from a man over 45 in good health.

CDR3 protein: CASSDGGPYNEQFF. For the CDR3, the DNA is TGTGCCAGCAGTGACGGGGGGCCCTACAATGAGCAGTTCTTC. This sequence joins TRBV6-1 and TRBJ2-1; D perhaps matches TRBD2 (7 bases). Germline CDR1 reads MNHNS; CDR2 reads SASEGT. V lost 3 bases to trimming and J lost 2 bases, with 8 bases between them. CDR3 length: 14 amino acids.

The gene calls are TRBV6-6 and TRBJ2-7; no clear D gene. V was pared by 1 base and J by 6 bases, with 7 bases between. The CDR3 is made up of 12 amino acids. Germline CDR1 reads MNHNY; CDR2 reads SVGAGI (reference sequence). CDR3 DNA: TGTGCCAGCAGTTACTTAGTTTCCGAGCAGTACTTC. Encoded protein: CASSYLVSEQYF.

This clonotype occurred many times. The chain is built from TRBV12-3 or TRBV12-4 and TRBJ1-1; D uncertain. Deletions cut 3 bases from V and 1 base from J, with 12 bases between. The CDR3 spans 15 residues. CDR3 coding DNA: TGTGCCAGCAGTTTTTTGCCATTGGAGAACACTGAAGCTTTCTTT. It translates to CASSFLPLENTEAFF.

The rearrangement joins TRBV9 to TRBJ2-1, with unresolved D. CDR1 is SGDLS and CDR2 is YYNGEE in the germline V gene. Trimming took 5 bases from V and 7 from J, leaving 10 bases between them. The CDR3 has 12 amino acids. The CDR3: CASSLLENEQFF. In DNA, the CDR3 is TGTGCCAGCAGTCTACTTGAGAATGAGCAGTTCTTC.

V gene TRBV5-1 combines with J gene TRBJ1-1; D is undetermined. V was cut by 0 bases and J by 1 base, with 16 bases left in between. The CDR3 is made up of 17 amino acids. The V gene's germline CDR1 is SGHRS and CDR2 YFSETQ. CDR3 amino acids: CASSLARVLAGNTEAFF. CDR3 in DNA: TGCGCCAGCAGCTTGGCGCGCGTACTCGCAGGGAACACTGAAGCTTTCTTT.

The chain couples TRBV20-1 to TRBJ2-3; a possible D gene is TRBD1 (6 bases). The CDR3 is made up of 16 amino acids. CDR1 is DFQATT, CDR2 SNEGSKA, per germline (reference sequence). V lost 1 base and J lost 4, with 18 bases in between. The CDR3 protein is CSARVKPQGAPDTQYF. The CDR3 DNA reads TGCAGTGCTAGAGTCAAACCACAGGGCGCCCCAGATACGCAGTATTTT.

The chain has TRBV29-1 and TRBJ1-2; the D gene is possibly TRBD1 (5 bases). CDR1 is SQVTM and CDR2 is ANQGSEA in the germline V gene. The CDR3 is made up of 12 amino acids. Deletions cut 4 bases from V and 4 bases from J, with 10 bases between. CDR3 bases: TGCAGCGTTGTCGGGGGAGGCTATGGCTACACCTTC. Amino acid sequence: CSVVGGGYGYTF.

This clonotype was detected many times. In DNA, the CDR3 is TGTGCCAGCAGAACCGGGACCCACAATGAGCAGTTCTTC. This gives the protein CASRTGTHNEQFF. The chain links TRBV6-1 to TRBJ2-1, with D perhaps given as TRBD1 or TRBD2 (5 bases each). The CDR3 runs to 13 residues. Germline V gene lookup returns CDR1 MNHNS and CDR2 SASEGT. V lost 6 bases and J 5 bases, leaving 11 bases between the germline ends.

This clonotype was detected many times. CDR3 region: CSAVPHTDLNPGDPQYF. CDR3 nucleotides: TGCAGTGCTGTCCCGCATACAGACCTCAACCCGGGGGATCCGCAGTATTTT. The rearrangement joins TRBV20-1 to TRBJ2-3; D perhaps matches TRBD2 (6 bases). Trimming removed 5 bases at V and 10 bases at J, with 31 bases between. The CDR3 runs to 17 residues. Germline V gene sequence: CDR1 DFQATT, CDR2 SNEGSKA (reference sequence).

The chain carries TRBV7-2 and TRBJ2-1, with 8 bases that match TRBD2. CDR3 length equals 16 residues. Unmatched junction bases numbered 10, after V lost 3 bases and J lost 6 bases. From germline, CDR1 is SGHTA and CDR2 FQGNSA. The CDR3 is CASSFGGAGVINEQFF. CDR3 nucleotide sequence: TGTGCCAGCAGCTTCGGCGGAGCGGGAGTCATCAATGAGCAGTTCTTC. Full variable domain (remainder filled in from reference TRBV7-2 and TRBJ2-1): GAGVSQSPSNKVTEKGKDVELRCDPISGHTALYWYRQSLGQGLEFLIYFQGNSAPDKSGLPSDRFSAERTGGSVSTLTIQRTQQEDSAVYLCASSFGGAGVINEQFFGPGTRLTVL.

This clonotype was counted only a few times. The rearrangement joins TRBV6-5 to TRBJ1-6, with D unresolved. Per germline, CDR1 MNHEY and CDR2 SVGAGI. Trimming stripped 4 bases from V and 1 base from J, with 20 bases between. The CDR3 covers 19 residues. The CDR3 region is CASSLRVATLRSYNSPLHF. CDR3 coding DNA: TGTGCCAGCAGTTTGAGAGTGGCGACTCTTAGGTCCTATAATTCACCCCTCCACTTT.

This clonotype was counted a few times. The chain has TRBV20-1 and TRBJ2-3; 7 nucleotides align to TRBD1. Losses at the gene ends were 3 bases for V and 6 bases for J; bases not matched to a gene: 6. Germline CDR1 reads DFQATT; CDR2 reads SNEGSKA (reference sequence). CDR3 size: 13 residues. The CDR3 coding sequence is TGCAGTGCTAGCGGGCAGACAGGGGATACGCAGTATTTT. Encoded protein: CSASGQTGDTQYF.

The table lists this clonotype with many counts. V gene TRBV20-1 combines with J gene TRBJ2-1, with 7 bases lining up with TRBD2. V lost 7 bases to trimming and J lost 0 bases; unmatched junction nucleotides: 3. The CDR3 covers 13 residues. Germline V gene sequence: CDR1 DFQATT, CDR2 SNEGSKA (reference sequence). This CDR3 is CSGAGSSYNEQFF. The DNA of the CDR3 is TGCAGTGGAGCGGGGAGCTCCTACAATGAGCAGTTCTTC.

This clonotype was counted many times. The V call is TRBV23-1, the J call TRBJ2-5; unclear D gene. TRBV23-1 is sorted into the ORF group, with uncertain function. Trimming cost V 9 bases and J 9 bases, with 5 bases left between them. The CDR3 contains 8 residues. The CDR3 loop reads CARVAQYF. In DNA form, the CDR3 reads TGCGCCAGGGTGGCCCAGTACTTC.

V gene TRBV20-1 combines with J gene TRBJ1-5, with a weak D call TRBD1 (6 bases). The germline gives CDR1 DFQATT, CDR2 SNEGSKA (reference sequence). Between the trimmed V and J ends, which lost 5 bases and 7 bases, there was a span of 18 bases. CDR3 length equals 14 residues. The CDR3 here is CSAPIRGARQPQHF. CDR3 DNA sequence: TGCAGTGCTCCCATCCGGGGGGCGAGACAGCCCCAGCATTTT.

Of note for this clonotype: One end of the junction is discordant with germline, which a read error may explain. The chain employs TRBV13 and TRBJ2-3, with 13 bases matching TRBD2. The CDR3 totals 22 residues. Germline V gene lookup returns CDR1 PRHDT and CDR2 FYEKMQ (reference sequence). This CDR3 reads CASSLGLRGDPGTSGNMDTQYF. The CDR3 nucleotides read TGTGCCAGCAGTTTAGGCCTAAGAGGGGACCCCGGGACTAGCGGGAACATGGATACGCAGTATTTT.

This clonotype was detected only a few times. This chain uses TRBV5-5 with TRBJ2-1; possible D gene TRBD2, 5 bases. Germline V gene data show CDR1 as SGHKS and CDR2 as YYEKEE (reference sequence). This CDR3 spans 15 amino acids. Trimming left V 3 bases short and J 0 bases short, with 10 bases between. The CDR3 loop reads CASSYDGVSYNEQFF. Written as DNA, the CDR3 is TGTGCCAGCAGCTATGACGGGGTCTCCTACAATGAGCAGTTCTTC.

V usage is TRBV7-9 and J usage is TRBJ2-1; weak D call: TRBD1 (6 bases). The CDR3 contains 17 residues. CDR1 and CDR2 from the germline V gene are SEHNR and FQNEAQ (reference sequence). Trimming left V 2 bases short and J 0 bases short, with 14 bases between. The CDR3: CASSLLQGISSYNEQFF. The DNA for the CDR3 is TGTGCCAGCAGCTTACTACAGGGTATAAGCTCCTACAATGAGCAGTTCTTC.

This clonotype was detected many times. This rearrangement joins TRBV19 to TRBJ1-2; possible D gene TRBD1, 5 bases. Trimming left V 7 bases short and J 4 bases short, with 19 bases between. CDR1 is LNHDA and CDR2 is SQIVND in the germline V gene (reference sequence). This CDR3 region has 15 residues. The CDR3, as DNA: TGTGCCAGTACCTCGGCCCAGGGTACTGGCTATGGCTACACCTTC. Protein product: CASTSAQGTGYGYTF.

V and J are TRBV3-1 and TRBJ2-7, with D possibly being TRBD1 or TRBD2 (6 bases each). Between the trimmed V and J ends, which lost 5 bases and 2 bases, there was a span of 37 bases. The germline V gene has CDR1 LGHDT and CDR2 YNNKEL (reference sequence). This CDR3 contains 22 residues. Written as DNA, the CDR3 is TGTGCCAGCAGCAGAGATCACCTCACTGGGACGGGACATTGGAGGGGACCCTACGAGCAGTACTTC. Amino acids: CASSRDHLTGTGHWRGPYEQYF.

The chain combines TRBV10-3 with TRBJ2-7; 9 nucleotides align to TRBD1. With 6 bases clipped from V and 6 bases from J, the junction kept 6 bases outside the gene matches. CDR3 length: 13 amino acids. CDR1 and CDR2 (germline): ENHRY, SYGVKD. CDR3 in amino acids: CAIRPGQGLEQYF. The CDR3, as DNA: TGTGCCATCAGGCCGGGACAGGGCCTCGAGCAGTACTTC.

In this sample, this clonotype turned up a few times. The chain recombines TRBV12-3 or TRBV12-4 with TRBJ1-4, with D possibly TRBD1 on 6 matching bases. V was trimmed by 5 bases and J by 3 bases, leaving 10 bases between them. CDR3 length equals 14 residues. In nucleotides, the CDR3 is TGTGCCAGCAGTGTACAGGGATCTAATGAAAAACTGTTTTTT. Encoded protein: CASSVQGSNEKLFF.

This clonotype was found a few times. The chain uses TRBV3-1 and TRBJ2-7, with D perhaps TRBD1 or TRBD2 (5 bases each). The CDR3 consists of 15 residues. From germline, CDR1 is LGHDT and CDR2 YNNKEL (reference sequence). V lost 0 bases, J lost 9 bases, and 18 bases lay in between. The CDR3 protein is CASSQDLRMAGGQYF. CDR3 nucleotides: TGTGCCAGCAGCCAAGATTTACGGATGGCTGGGGGGCAGTACTTC.

This clonotype turned up a few times. V and J are TRBV20-1 and TRBJ2-1, with unresolved D. The germline V and J ends were trimmed by 2 bases and 5 bases, with 7 bases remaining between them. There are 12 residues in the CDR3. The germline gives CDR1 DFQATT, CDR2 SNEGSKA (reference sequence). The CDR3 sequence: CSARLWDNEQFF. In nucleotides, the CDR3 is TGCAGTGCTAGACTCTGGGACAATGAGCAGTTCTTC.

The chain is built from TRBV7-8 and TRBJ2-1; D uncertain. Germline V gene sequence: CDR1 SGHVS, CDR2 FQNEAQ. The CDR3 covers 16 residues. Trimming left V 1 base short and J 0 bases short, with 10 bases between. The CDR3 reads CASSLDVGDSYNEQFF. The CDR3 nucleotides are TGTGCCAGCAGCTTAGATGTTGGGGACTCCTACAATGAGCAGTTCTTC.

This clonotype has at least ten counts. The V gene is TRBV5-1, the J gene TRBJ2-1; maybe TRBD1 (8 bases). CDR1 is SGHRS and CDR2 is YFSETQ in the germline V gene. The CDR3 sequence is 21 residues long. Between the trimmed V and J ends, which lost 1 base and 7 bases, there was a span of 33 bases. As DNA, the CDR3 is TGCGCCAGCAGCTTGTCCTCCTTGACAGGGGACGGGGAGGGCCGTCTGAATGAGCAGTTCTTC. Translated, it gives CASSLSSLTGDGEGRLNEQFF.

This clonotype was seen at least ten times. The CDR3 spells CASSWGGSSYEQYF. Here the CDR3 DNA reads TGTGCCAGCAGTTGGGGGGGGAGCTCCTACGAGCAGTACTTC. V and J are TRBV12-3 or TRBV12-4 and TRBJ2-7; 7 bases are shared with TRBD2. This CDR3 comprises 14 residues. The junction had 3 bases not matched to a gene; V was cut back by 4 bases and J by 0 bases.

This clonotype has more than one count but fewer than ten. The chain combines TRBV6-2 or TRBV6-3 with TRBJ2-5, with 8 bases identical to TRBD2. This CDR3 is 15 amino acids long. Unmatched junction bases numbered 9, after V lost 5 bases and J lost 4 bases. Germline lookup yields CDR1 MNHEY and CDR2 SVGEGT. The CDR3 bases are TGTGCCAGCAGTAGTCCGGGACGGGGGGGAGAGACCCAGTACTTC. Translating it yields CASSSPGRGGETQYF.

This clonotype was recorded many times. The gene calls are TRBV5-6 and TRBJ2-7; TRBD1 or TRBD2 may be the D gene (5 bases each). The V end lost 1 base, the J end lost 3 bases, and 14 bases lay between the germline ends. Germline values: CDR1 SGHDT, CDR2 YYEEEE. The CDR3 sequence is 15 residues long. CDR3 nucleotide sequence: TGTGCCAGCAGCTTGAGGGGTCTAGCTTTCTACGAGCAGTACTTC. It specifies CASSLRGLAFYEQYF.

This rearrangement joins TRBV7-8 to TRBJ2-3; no definite D call. The V gene's germline CDR1 is SGHVS and CDR2 FQNEAQ. The CDR3 covers 15 residues. V dropped 0 bases and J dropped 0 bases, with 7 bases sitting between them. The CDR3 sequence is CASSLARHSTDTQYF. CDR3 coding DNA: TGTGCCAGCAGCTTAGCGAGACATAGCACAGATACGCAGTATTTT.

This clonotype was observed at least ten times. This chain connects TRBV30 to TRBJ2-3, with 8 bases identical to TRBD2. The CDR3 sequence is 16 residues long. Looked up from germline, CDR1 is GTSNPN and CDR2 is SVGIG (reference sequence). With V trimmed by 3 bases and J by 1 base, 9 bases remained unmatched. The CDR3: CAWSFPGLGGTDTQYF. The CDR3 DNA follows: TGTGCCTGGAGCTTTCCGGGACTAGGGGGCACAGATACGCAGTATTTT. The full variable domain, in which reference TRBV30 and TRBJ2-3 provide the parts outside the CDR3, is SQTIHQWPATLVQPVGSPLSLECTVEGTSNPNLYWYRQAAGRGLQLLFYSVGIGQISSEVPQNLSASRPQDRQFILSSKKLLLSDSGFYLCAWSFPGLGGTDTQYFGPGTRLTVL.